This paragraph reports one TCR beta chain. As yet, its antigen is unknown. A 5'RACE reaction primed in the constant segment made cDNA libraries of TCR alpha and TCR beta, and these carried sample barcodes and UMIs. TCRdb reprocessed the 5' RACE reads with MiXCR, giving one entry per CDR3 protein. The sample yields approximately 490,000 distinct CDR3 sequences, approximately 20% seen once. CDR1 and CDR2 from the germline V gene are KGHDR and SFDVKD. The CDR3 runs to 17 residues. The ends lost 4 bases at V and 7 bases at J; junction bases unmatched: 12. These data originate in a study of T-cell memory formation after mild COVID-19. Study-level findings and limits: Contracting clones from day 15 to 85 showed balanced CD4/CD8; later expanders favored CD4+. Unconfirmed was the SARS-CoV-2 specificity of second-wave clones that peaked on day 37.

The source is an adult woman who had mild COVID-19 (a few samples of this study predate the infection). Cell type and time point are not known. The rearrangement joins TRBV24-1 to TRBJ2-1, with TRBD2 identical over 10 bases. What was sequenced was PBMCs or a T cell subset sorted from them (not recorded which). The chain's CDR3 is CATSDVKLAGSRNEQFF. CDR3 DNA: TGTGCCACCAGTGACGTCAAACTAGCGGGAAGCAGGAATGAGCAGTTCTTC.